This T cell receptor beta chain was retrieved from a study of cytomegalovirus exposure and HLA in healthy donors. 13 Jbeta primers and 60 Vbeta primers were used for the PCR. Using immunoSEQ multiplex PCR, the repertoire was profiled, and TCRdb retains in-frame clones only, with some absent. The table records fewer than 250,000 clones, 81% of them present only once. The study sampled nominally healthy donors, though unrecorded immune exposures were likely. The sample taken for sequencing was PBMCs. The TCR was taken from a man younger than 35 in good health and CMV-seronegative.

The CDR3, as DNA: TGCAGCGTTGGGGGGCAGGGAAGCGACTACGAGCAGTACTTC. It is translated as CSVGGQGSDYEQYF. This chain joins TRBV29-1 and TRBJ2-5; maybe TRBD1 (6 bases). The better agreement between TRBJ2-7 and the DNA end casts doubt on the J call. Germline values: CDR1 SQVTM, CDR2 ANQGSEA. CDR3 length: 14 residues.